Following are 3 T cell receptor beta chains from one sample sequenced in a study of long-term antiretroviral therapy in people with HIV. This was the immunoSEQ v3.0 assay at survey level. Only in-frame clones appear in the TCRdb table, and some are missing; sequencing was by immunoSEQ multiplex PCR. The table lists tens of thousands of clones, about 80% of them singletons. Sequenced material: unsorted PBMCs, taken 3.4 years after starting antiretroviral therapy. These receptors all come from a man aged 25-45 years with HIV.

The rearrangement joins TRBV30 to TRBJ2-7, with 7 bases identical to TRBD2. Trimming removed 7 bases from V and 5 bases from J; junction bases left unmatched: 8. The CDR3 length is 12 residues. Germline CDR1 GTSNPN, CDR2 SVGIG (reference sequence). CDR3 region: CALQAGTDEQYF. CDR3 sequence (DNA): TGTGCCTTACAAGCGGGAACCGACGAGCAGTACTTC.

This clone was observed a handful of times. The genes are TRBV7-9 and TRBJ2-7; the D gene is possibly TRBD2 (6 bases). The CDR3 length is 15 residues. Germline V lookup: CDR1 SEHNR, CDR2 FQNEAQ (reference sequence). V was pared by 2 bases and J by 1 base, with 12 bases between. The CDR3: CASSLRTGLSYEQYF. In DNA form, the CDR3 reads TGTGCCAGCAGCTTACGCACGGGACTGTCCTACGAGCAGTACTTC.

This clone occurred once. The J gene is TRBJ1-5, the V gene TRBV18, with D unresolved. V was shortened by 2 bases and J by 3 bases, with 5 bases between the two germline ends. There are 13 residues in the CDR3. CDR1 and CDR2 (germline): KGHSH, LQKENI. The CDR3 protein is CASSPGVNQPQHF. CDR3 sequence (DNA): TGTGCCAGCTCACCAGGGGTCAATCAGCCCCAGCATTTT.